These 29 T cell receptor beta chains were sequenced from one sample in a study of post-analysis software for immune sequencing data (dated by TCRdb to 2015 to 2017). General study outcomes and caveats: Several TRBV segments, including TRBV5-6, TRBV5-1 and TRBV20-1, were significantly more frequent in patients than controls.

The library came from PCR. Reads for this sample came from an Illumina HiSeq 2500. Unique molecular identifiers were incorporated into TCR beta cDNA libraries to reduce PCR and sequencing biases. TCRdb handled the public reads itself, with Q25 trimming in fastp and clone calling in MiXCR, and kept productive beta chains. Rows are unified per CDR3 protein, each entry keeping the most common DNA and genes. This sample has about 820,000 distinct CDR3 sequences in its table, and under 70% of those were observed once. The ten most abundant clones make up about 4.8% of the sample. Their antigens are not known. The sequenced sample consisted of blood. The source is a girl between 10 and 17 years old with multiple sclerosis.

The chain is built from TRBV7-8 and TRBJ2-3; 8 bases fit TRBD2. Germline V gives CDR1 SGHVS, CDR2 FQNEAQ. CDR3 length equals 15 residues. The trim removed 6 bases at V and 6 bases at J, leaving 11 bases unmatched. DNA of the CDR3: TGTGCCAGCAGACGCGAGCGGGAGAGGAGGGATACGCAGTATTTT. Its protein is CASRRERERRDTQYF. The whole variable domain, filled in from reference TRBV7-8 and TRBJ2-3, reads GAGVSQSPRYKVAKRGQDVALRCDPISGHVSLFWYQQALGQGPEFLTYFQNEAQLDKSGLPSDRFFAERPEGSVSTLKIQRTQQEDSAVYLCASRRERERRDTQYFGPGTRLTVL.

This chain joins TRBV7-9 and TRBJ2-7; D ambiguous. Germline values: CDR1 SEHNR, CDR2 FQNEAQ (reference sequence). This CDR3 has 15 amino acids. Trimming took off 7 bases at V and 7 bases at J, with 23 bases between the two ends. The chain's CDR3 is CASTPFVSQNGEQYF. The CDR3 nucleotides are TGTGCCAGCACCCCCTTCGTGAGTCAGAACGGGGAGCAGTACTTC. Supplemented by reference TRBV7-9 and TRBJ2-7, the full variable domain reads DTGVSQNPRHKITKRGQNVTFRCDPISEHNRLYWYRQTLGQGPEFLTYFQNEAQLEKSRLLSDRFSAERPKGSFSTLEIQRTEQGDSAMYLCASTPFVSQNGEQYFGPGTRLTVT.

This chain joins TRBV12-3 or TRBV12-4 and TRBJ1-2, with 9 bases matching TRBD1. Trimming took 3 bases from V and 4 from J; bases not matched to a gene: 3. This CDR3 has 14 residues. CDR3 sequence (DNA): TGTGCCAGCAGTTTGATACAGGGGGCCTATGGCTACACCTTC. Amino acid sequence: CASSLIQGAYGYTF.

The rearrangement uses TRBV9 and TRBJ1-1; D is unresolved. This CDR3 has 14 amino acids. Germline CDR1 is SGDLS and CDR2 is YYNGEE. V lost 4 bases and J 2 bases, leaving 12 bases between the germline ends. CDR3 bases: TGTGCCAGCAGCCCTCAATTCGGAAACACTGAAGCTTTCTTT. Its translation: CASSPQFGNTEAFF. Full variable domain (outside the CDR3, taken from reference TRBV9 and TRBJ1-1): DSGVTQTPKHLITATGQRVTLRCSPRSGDLSVYWYQQSLDQGLQFLIQYYNGEERAKGNILERFSAQQFPDLHSELNLSSLELGDSALYFCASSPQFGNTEAFFGQGTRLTVV.

The chain couples TRBV3-1 to TRBJ2-7; D gene uncertain. The CDR3 spans 15 residues. Germline loops: CDR1 LGHDT, CDR2 YNNKEL (reference sequence). V shed 2 bases and J shed 0 bases, with 11 bases lying between them. CDR3 amino acids: CASSQRSANSYEQYF. CDR3 DNA sequence: TGTGCCAGCAGCCAACGGTCGGCGAACTCCTACGAGCAGTACTTC.

The genes are TRBV29-1 and TRBJ2-1, with unresolved D. Germline V gene data show CDR1 as SQVTM and CDR2 as ANQGSEA. V was shortened by 4 bases and J by 7 bases, with 11 bases between the two germline ends. The CDR3 is 12 residues long. Here the CDR3 reads CSVGGLGNEQFF. The CDR3 DNA sequence: TGCAGCGTTGGTGGCCTCGGGAATGAGCAGTTCTTC.

This clonotype was counted between two and nine times. This sequence joins TRBV6-6 and TRBJ1-2, with D possibly TRBD1 on 6 matching bases. The V gene's germline CDR1 is MNHNY and CDR2 SVGAGI (reference sequence). The CDR3 is 14 amino acids. The ends were cut back, 4 bases at V and 8 bases at J, with 17 bases in the middle. In DNA, the CDR3 is TGTGCCAGCAGTTCCCCGGGTAGGGGGGACGGCTACACCTTC. It encodes CASSSPGRGDGYTF.

The chain is built from TRBV10-3 and TRBJ2-3; D is perhaps TRBD1 or TRBD2 (5 bases each). V gave up 2 bases and J gave up 1 base, with 10 bases separating them. The CDR3 length is 15 residues. CDR1 and CDR2 (germline): ENHRY, SYGVKD. The CDR3 sequence: CAISEGWGRTDTQYF. The CDR3 region has the DNA TGTGCCATCAGTGAGGGGTGGGGACGCACAGATACGCAGTATTTT.

As for this clonotype: One end of the junction is discordant with germline, which a read error may explain. The chain is built from TRBV18 and TRBJ2-7, with D perhaps TRBD2 (6 bases). Germline-derived CDR1 and CDR2 are KGHSH and LQKENI. The CDR3 covers 14 residues. CDR3 protein: CASSVLRDSHEQYF. The CDR3 region has the DNA TGTGCCAGCTCAGTGCTGCGGGACTCCCACGAGCAGTACTTC.

The J gene is TRBJ1-1, the V gene TRBV20-1; no definite D call. V shed 5 bases and J shed 1 base, with 11 bases lying between them. Per the germline V gene, CDR1 is DFQATT and CDR2 is SNEGSKA (reference sequence). CDR3 size: 13 residues. The CDR3 is CSADREGNTEAFF. The CDR3 DNA reads as TGCAGTGCTGACCGGGAGGGGAACACTGAAGCTTTCTTT.

In its sample, this clonotype was seen a few times. The rearrangement joins TRBV4-2 to TRBJ2-7; tentative D call: TRBD2 (5 bases). CDR3 length: 13 amino acids. Germline lookup yields CDR1 LGHNA and CDR2 YNFKEQ. The ends were cut back, 1 base at V and 5 bases at J, with 9 bases in the middle. CDR3 in amino acids: CASSQAGIHEQYF. The CDR3 coding sequence is TGTGCCAGCAGCCAAGCCGGGATCCACGAGCAGTACTTC.

This rearrangement joins TRBV29-1 to TRBJ2-1; TRBD2 matches at 14 bases. CDR1 SQVTM and CDR2 ANQGSEA come from the germline V gene. The CDR3 is 16 residues long. The V segment lost 4 bases and the J segment 7 bases; nucleotides outside the gene matches: 9. CDR3 nucleotides: TGCAGCGTTGGACTAGCGGGGGGGCCAGTGCTGAATGAGCAGTTCTTC. The encoded protein is CSVGLAGGPVLNEQFF.

V usage is TRBV29-1 and J usage is TRBJ2-1; the D gene is possibly TRBD2 (6 bases). V was pared by 4 bases and J by 6 bases, with 22 bases between. CDR3 length: 16 residues. Germline V lookup: CDR1 SQVTM, CDR2 ANQGSEA. CDR3 DNA: TGCAGCGTTGTACTCCTCGGAGGGATAGGCTCCAATGAGCAGTTCTTC. Residues: CSVVLLGGIGSNEQFF.

The chain uses TRBV25-1 and TRBJ2-4; 13 nucleotides agree with TRBD2. The J call may not be correct, given that the DNA end is closer to TRBJ2-5. CDR1 is MGHDK and CDR2 is SYGVNS in the germline V gene. This CDR3 has 16 amino acids. The CDR3 coding sequence is TGTGCCAGCAGTGATGGGACTAGCGGGGCGAAGGGGACCCAGTACTTC. It is translated as CASSDGTSGAKGTQYF.

The V and J genes are TRBV29-1 and TRBJ2-3; 8 positions agree with TRBD2. The CDR3 is 13 amino acids. CDR1 is SQVTM, CDR2 ANQGSEA, per germline. V lost 7 bases, J lost 1 base, and 4 bases stayed unmatched. The CDR3 DNA follows: TGCAGCGAGACGGGACTAGGCACAGATACGCAGTATTTT. It encodes CSETGLGTDTQYF.

The table lists this clonotype with a count of one. V is TRBV12-3 or TRBV12-4 and J is TRBJ2-7; 8 positions agree with TRBD2. V lost 7 bases, J lost 4 bases, and 9 bases stayed unmatched. The CDR3 length is 14 residues. This CDR3 reads CASNHRGGQYEQYF. The CDR3 region has the DNA TGTGCCAGCAATCATCGGGGGGGGCAATACGAGCAGTACTTC.

The chain has TRBV4-1 and TRBJ2-1, with D uncertain. This CDR3 has 19 amino acids. Germline CDR1 MGHRA, CDR2 YSYEKL. Trimming left V 0 bases short and J 0 bases short, with 18 bases between. The CDR3 sequence is CASSQEPLGSSSSYNEQFF. The CDR3 nucleotides read TGCGCCAGCAGCCAAGAGCCACTGGGCTCCTCCAGCTCCTACAATGAGCAGTTCTTC.

This clonotype was seen only a few times. CDR3 in amino acids: CASSLAGADIQYF. The CDR3 bases are TGCGCCAGCAGCTTGGCAGGGGCGGACATTCAGTACTTC. The V gene is TRBV5-1, the J gene TRBJ2-4; weak D call: TRBD1 (6 bases). The V end was cut by 0 bases, the J end by 8 bases, with 9 bases between. This CDR3 is built from 13 residues. CDR1 SGHRS and CDR2 YFSETQ come from the germline V gene.

CDR3 in amino acids: CASSLTGAPYEKLFF. The CDR3 DNA reads as TGTGCCAGCAGCTTAACAGGGGCGCCATATGAAAAACTGTTTTTT. This rearrangement joins TRBV7-3 to TRBJ1-4, with D possibly TRBD1 on 5 matching bases. The length of the CDR3 is 15 residues. Germline CDR1 reads SGHTA; CDR2 reads FQGTGA. Trimming left V 0 bases short and J 6 bases short, with 11 bases between.

This rearrangement joins TRBV14 to TRBJ2-1, with 10 bases aligning to TRBD1. The CDR3 covers 16 residues. V gave up 5 bases and J gave up 5 bases; unmatched junction bases: 9. The germline V gene has CDR1 SGHDN and CDR2 FVKESK. CDR3 region: CASSSSPGQGHNEQFF. The DNA for the CDR3 is TGTGCCAGCAGCTCCAGTCCGGGACAGGGGCACAATGAGCAGTTCTTC. The full variable domain, its missing parts supplied by reference TRBV14 and TRBJ2-1, is EAGVTQFPSHSVIEKGQTVTLRCDPISGHDNLYWYRRVMGKEIKFLLHFVKESKQDESGMPNNRFLAERTGGTYSTLKVQPAELEDSGVYFCASSSSPGQGHNEQFFGPGTRLTVL.

The chain is built from TRBV6-5 and TRBJ2-5; TRBD1 matches 10 bases. This CDR3 contains 15 residues. In germline, CDR1 is MNHEY, CDR2 SVGAGI. V lost 7 bases and J lost 5; bases outside the gene matches: 10. CDR3 nucleotide sequence: TGTGCCAGCACCTTCTGGACAGGGGGTAGGGAGACCCAGTACTTC. This sequence encodes CASTFWTGGRETQYF.

The rearrangement uses TRBV7-9 and TRBJ2-3; D unresolved. Germline V gene data show CDR1 as SEHNR and CDR2 as FQNEAQ (reference sequence). This CDR3 spans 13 amino acids. The ends were cut back, 5 bases at V and 4 bases at J, with 10 bases in the middle. The CDR3 nucleotides are TGTGCCAGCAGCCCCATGGGCGCAGATACGCAGTATTTT. Translated, it gives CASSPMGADTQYF.

This clonotype was seen a few times. V usage is TRBV27 and J usage is TRBJ2-5; D is possibly TRBD1 (5 bases). Near its end, the DNA agrees better with TRBJ2-7, so the J call may be wrong. The CDR3 covers 15 residues. Looked up from germline, CDR1 is MNHEY and CDR2 is SMNVEV (reference sequence). The CDR3 is CASSAHGSGIYEQYF. The CDR3 coding sequence is TGTGCCAGCAGCGCCCATGGGTCAGGGATCTACGAGCAGTACTTC.

V and J are TRBV20-1 and TRBJ1-5, with no clear D. Trimming removed 1 base at V and 6 bases at J, with 19 bases between. Germline loops: CDR1 DFQATT, CDR2 SNEGSKA (reference sequence). The CDR3 has 16 residues. For the CDR3, the DNA is TGCAGTGCTAGAGTTAACGGTTTGGGAGCGAGTCAGCCCCAGCATTTT. Translated: CSARVNGLGASQPQHF.

The CDR3, as DNA: TGTGCCAGCAATCCGGTGGGGACTGAAGCTTTCTTT. Its protein is CASNPVGTEAFF. The V gene is TRBV12-3 or TRBV12-4, the J gene TRBJ1-1; D gene ambiguous. The CDR3 runs 12 residues. Trimming cost V 7 bases and J 5 bases, with 11 bases left between them.

In its sample, this clonotype was seen a few times. V is TRBV20-1 and J is TRBJ2-1; D perhaps matches TRBD2 (5 bases). This CDR3 has 15 amino acids. Looked up from germline, CDR1 is DFQATT and CDR2 is SNEGSKA (reference sequence). V shed 2 bases and J shed 1 base, with 12 bases lying between them. CDR3 DNA sequence: TGCAGTGCTAGATTTGCGGGTCGGTCCTACAATGAGCAGTTCTTC. This sequence encodes CSARFAGRSYNEQFF.

This chain connects TRBV11-2 to TRBJ2-3; TRBD2 matches 11 bases. Germline values: CDR1 SGHAT, CDR2 FQNNGV. This CDR3 is built from 16 residues. After removal of 2 bases from V and 5 bases from J, the junction contained 6 bases not matched to a gene. The CDR3 here is CASSLIAGGPGDTQYF. The DNA for the CDR3 is TGTGCCAGCAGCTTAATAGCGGGGGGGCCGGGAGATACGCAGTATTTT.

The chain joins TRBV4-1 to TRBJ2-7; TRBD2 agrees at 7 bases. V lost 6 bases and J lost 3; bases outside the gene matches: 14. The CDR3 runs to 16 residues. The germline CDR1 and CDR2 sequences are MGHRA and YSYEKL. CDR3 protein: CASRNQLRENFYEQYF. The CDR3, as DNA: TGCGCCAGCAGAAATCAACTGCGGGAGAACTTCTACGAGCAGTACTTC.

J is TRBJ2-5 and V is TRBV7-8; TRBD1 or TRBD2 may be the D gene (5 bases each). CDR1 and CDR2 (germline): SGHVS, FQNEAQ. The CDR3 is 16 residues long. Trimming took off 5 bases at V and 4 bases at J, with 20 bases between the two ends. In DNA, the CDR3 is TGTGCCAGCAGCCCGGGACGCCAGTTCCGCTCAGAGACCCAGTACTTC. The encoded protein is CASSPGRQFRSETQYF.